These T cell receptor beta chains were read from a single sample in a study of blood T cell repertoires in COVID-19. Produced via immunoSEQ multiplex PCR; TCRdb's table is partial and in-frame only. The table lists 300,000 to 400,000 clones, around 85% of them singletons. Input material: peripheral blood. Receptors were obtained from a human donor in a cohort sampled during active COVID-19. Each CDR3 is given with its conserved first and last residue. A D gene is named only where the DNA matches it firmly. Some rows have no size entry. The others give once, few or many, or a class for an expanded clone.

J gene: TRBJ2-2; clone size: many; V gene: TRBV25-1; D gene: TRBD1; CDR3 length: 14; CDR3 protein: CASSGGTGTGELFF; CDR3 DNA: TGTGCCAGCAGTGGCGGGACAGGAACCGGGGAGCTGTTTTTT
J gene: TRBJ1-4; clone size: NA; V gene: TRBV18; D gene: TRBD1; CDR3 length: 16; CDR3 protein: CASSPQGAGTNEKLFF; CDR3 DNA: TGTGCCAGCTCACCCCAGGGGGCTGGGACTAATGAAAAACTGTTTTTT
J gene: TRBJ1-1; clone size: few; V gene: TRBV15; D gene: NA; CDR3 length: 14; CDR3 protein: CATSREPRNTEAFF; CDR3 DNA: TGTGCCACCAGCAGAGAGCCGAGGAACACTGAAGCTTTCTTT
J gene: TRBJ1-1; clone size: once; V gene: TRBV6-5; D gene: NA; CDR3 length: 12; CDR3 protein: CASSTGVSEAFF; CDR3 DNA: TGTGCCAGCAGTACAGGAGTTTCCGAAGCTTTCTTT
J gene: TRBJ1-4; clone size: NA; V gene: TRBV5-6; D gene: TRBD1; CDR3 length: 17; CDR3 protein: CASSFRQGGSFGEKLFF; CDR3 DNA: TGTGCCAGCAGCTTTCGACAGGGGGGCTCATTCGGTGAAAAACTGTTTTTT
J gene: TRBJ2-3; clone size: NA; V gene: TRBV15; D gene: NA; CDR3 length: 13; CDR3 protein: CATSSRSTDTQYF; CDR3 DNA: TGTGCCACCAGCAGTCGTAGCACAGATACGCAGTATTTT
J gene: TRBJ1-1; clone size: many; V gene: TRBV21-1; D gene: NA; CDR3 length: 13; CDR3 protein: CASSKGLIVEAFF; CDR3 DNA: TGTGCCAGCAGCAAAGGACTCATCGTTGAAGCTTTCTTT
J gene: TRBJ2-1; clone size: NA; V gene: TRBV11-1; D gene: TRBD1; CDR3 length: 15; CDR3 protein: CASSLTRQGAGEQFF; CDR3 DNA: TGTGCCAGCAGCTTAACCCGACAGGGGGCAGGAGAGCAGTTCTTC
J gene: TRBJ1-5; clone size: NA; V gene: TRBV2; D gene: NA; CDR3 length: 11; CDR3 protein: CASSSGQPQHF; CDR3 DNA: TGTGCCAGCAGTTCAGGACAGCCCCAGCATTTT
J gene: TRBJ2-7; clone size: NA; V gene: TRBV4-1; D gene: NA; CDR3 length: 11; CDR3 protein: CASSLGDEQYF; CDR3 DNA: TGCGCCAGCAGCCTAGGGGATGAGCAGTACTTC
J gene: TRBJ2-7; clone size: NA; V gene: TRBV27; D gene: NA; CDR3 length: 13; CDR3 protein: CASSLVVGDEQYF; CDR3 DNA: TGTGCCAGCAGTTTAGTGGTAGGGGACGAGCAGTACTTC
J gene: TRBJ2-7; clone size: NA; V gene: TRBV2; D gene: NA; CDR3 length: 15; CDR3 protein: CATDRDSQAGDEQYF; CDR3 DNA: TGTGCCACCGACCGGGACTCCCAAGCCGGGGACGAGCAGTACTTC
J gene: TRBJ2-7; clone size: NA; V gene: TRBV14; D gene: NA; CDR3 length: 15; CDR3 protein: CASSQDSQSSYEQYF; CDR3 DNA: TGTGCCAGCAGCCAAGACAGTCAGTCCTCCTACGAGCAGTACTTC
J gene: TRBJ1-6; clone size: NA; V gene: TRBV6-5; D gene: TRBD1; CDR3 length: 15; CDR3 protein: CASSQTGQGAPPLHF; CDR3 DNA: TGTGCCAGCAGCCAGACAGGACAGGGGGCCCCCCCCCTCCACTTT
J gene: TRBJ2-2; clone size: NA; V gene: TRBV24-1; D gene: NA; CDR3 length: 14; CDR3 protein: CARRAGGSAGELFF; CDR3 DNA: TGTGCCAGGCGGGCGGGCGGGTCGGCCGGGGAGCTGTTTTTT
J gene: TRBJ1-1; clone size: NA; V gene: TRBV7-8; D gene: NA; CDR3 length: 15; CDR3 protein: CASSLVGGMNTEAFF; CDR3 DNA: TGTGCCAGCAGCTTAGTCGGGGGGATGAACACTGAAGCTTTCTTT
J gene: TRBJ2-1; clone size: NA; V gene: TRBV7-9; D gene: TRBD2; CDR3 length: 15; CDR3 protein: CASSFLAGRGNEQFF; CDR3 DNA: TGTGCCAGCAGCTTTCTGGCGGGGCGGGGGAATGAGCAGTTCTTC
J gene: TRBJ2-7; clone size: NA; V gene: TRBV10-3; D gene: TRBD1; CDR3 length: 14; CDR3 protein: CAIQGQGAINEQYF; CDR3 DNA: TGTGCCATCCAGGGGCAGGGGGCTATCAACGAGCAGTACTTC
J gene: TRBJ1-2; clone size: many; V gene: TRBV24-1; D gene: TRBD1; CDR3 length: 17; CDR3 protein: CATSDWIPGTGNYGYTF; CDR3 DNA: TGTGCCACCAGTGATTGGATCCCCGGGACAGGGAACTATGGCTACACCTTC
J gene: TRBJ1-1; clone size: NA; V gene: TRBV10-3; D gene: NA; CDR3 length: 15; CDR3 protein: CAIRGVGGMNTEAFF; CDR3 DNA: TGTGCCATCAGAGGGGTTGGAGGGATGAACACTGAAGCTTTCTTT
J gene: TRBJ2-5; clone size: NA; V gene: TRBV25-1; D gene: TRBD1; CDR3 length: 15; CDR3 protein: CASDGQGAQQETQYF; CDR3 DNA: TGTGCCAGCGATGGACAGGGGGCTCAGCAAGAGACCCAGTACTTC
J gene: TRBJ1-3; clone size: NA; V gene: TRBV2; D gene: TRBD1; CDR3 length: 17; CDR3 protein: CASSEMGQGSSGNTIYF; CDR3 DNA: TGTGCCAGCAGTGAAATGGGACAGGGGAGCTCTGGAAACACCATATATTTT
J gene: TRBJ2-7; clone size: NA; V gene: TRBV18; D gene: TRBD2; CDR3 length: 17; CDR3 protein: CASSPQRLAGASYEQYF; CDR3 DNA: TGTGCCAGCTCACCCCAGAGACTAGCGGGGGCCTCCTACGAGCAGTACTTC
J gene: TRBJ2-5; clone size: NA; V gene: TRBV12-5; D gene: NA; CDR3 length: 13; CDR3 protein: CASGLSGGETQYF; CDR3 DNA: TGTGCTAGTGGTCTATCAGGAGGAGAGACCCAGTACTTC
J gene: TRBJ1-1; clone size: NA; V gene: TRBV12-3/TRBV12-4; D gene: NA; CDR3 length: 13; CDR3 protein: CASSLKLNTEAFF; CDR3 DNA: TGTGCCAGCAGTTTAAAGCTGAACACTGAAGCTTTCTTT
J gene: TRBJ2-3; clone size: NA; V gene: TRBV9; D gene: TRBD2; CDR3 length: 14; CDR3 protein: CASSQLSGRDTQYF; CDR3 DNA: TGTGCCAGCAGCCAACTTAGCGGGAGAGATACGCAGTATTTT
J gene: TRBJ1-1; clone size: NA; V gene: TRBV5-1; D gene: NA; CDR3 length: 14; CDR3 protein: CASSLHRINTEAFF; CDR3 DNA: TGCGCCAGCAGCTTGCACAGGATCAACACTGAAGCTTTCTTT
J gene: TRBJ1-1; clone size: NA; V gene: TRBV24-1; D gene: NA; CDR3 length: 23; CDR3 protein: CATSDFLKPGVEKGESEDTEAFF; CDR3 DNA: TGTGCCACCAGTGATTTTCTAAAGCCCGGGGTTGAGAAGGGAGAGAGTGAGGACACTGAAGCTTTCTTT
J gene: TRBJ1-1; clone size: NA; V gene: TRBV18; D gene: TRBD1; CDR3 length: 14; CDR3 protein: CASSPQGASTEAFF; CDR3 DNA: TGTGCCAGCTCACCACAGGGGGCGAGCACTGAAGCTTTCTTT
J gene: TRBJ1-2; clone size: NA; V gene: TRBV12-3/TRBV12-4; D gene: TRBD1; CDR3 length: 13; CDR3 protein: CASSPQGVHGYTF; CDR3 DNA: TGTGCCAGCAGCCCACAGGGGGTGCATGGCTACACCTTC
J gene: TRBJ2-7; clone size: NA; V gene: TRBV3-1/TRBV3-2; D gene: NA; CDR3 length: 13; CDR3 protein: CASSQGTPYEQYF; CDR3 DNA: TGTGCCAGCAGCCAAGGGACACCCTACGAGCAGTACTTC
J gene: TRBJ2-1; clone size: NA; V gene: TRBV7-3; D gene: TRBD2; CDR3 length: 15; CDR3 protein: CASSLLAGDYNEQFF; CDR3 DNA: TGTGCCAGCAGCTTATTGGCGGGGGACTACAATGAGCAGTTCTTC
J gene: TRBJ1-1; clone size: NA; V gene: TRBV6-6; D gene: NA; CDR3 length: 16; CDR3 protein: CASSYPRRGKGNEAFF; CDR3 DNA: TGTGCCAGCAGTTACCCGCGGCGGGGGAAGGGAAATGAAGCTTTCTTT
J gene: TRBJ2-1; clone size: NA; V gene: TRBV5-8; D gene: TRBD2; CDR3 length: 16; CDR3 protein: CASSLGSGGLRDEQFF; CDR3 DNA: TGTGCCAGCAGCTTGGGTAGCGGGGGGCTGAGAGATGAGCAGTTCTTC
J gene: TRBJ1-1; clone size: NA; V gene: TRBV10-1; D gene: NA; CDR3 length: 13; CDR3 protein: CASSENRVTEAFF; CDR3 DNA: TGCGCCAGCAGTGAAAACAGGGTAACTGAAGCTTTCTTT
J gene: TRBJ2-7; clone size: NA; V gene: TRBV6-5; D gene: NA; CDR3 length: 13; CDR3 protein: CASSNRSPYEQYF; CDR3 DNA: TGTGCCAGCAGTAACAGGAGTCCCTACGAGCAGTACTTC